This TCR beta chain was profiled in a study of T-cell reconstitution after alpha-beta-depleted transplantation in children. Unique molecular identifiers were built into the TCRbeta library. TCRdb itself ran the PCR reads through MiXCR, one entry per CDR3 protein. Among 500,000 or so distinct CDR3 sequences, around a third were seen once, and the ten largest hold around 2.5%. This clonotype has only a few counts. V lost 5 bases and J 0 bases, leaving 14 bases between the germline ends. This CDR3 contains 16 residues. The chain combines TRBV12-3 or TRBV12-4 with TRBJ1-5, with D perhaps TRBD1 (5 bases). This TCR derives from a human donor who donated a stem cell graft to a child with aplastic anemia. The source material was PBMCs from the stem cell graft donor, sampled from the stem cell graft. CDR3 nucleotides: TGTGCCAGCAGTCCCACGGGACGGCATAGCAATCAGCCCCAGCATTTT. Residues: CASSPTGRHSNQPQHF.